This entry is about one T cell receptor (beta chain). The antigen is not known. CDR3 size: 13 residues. CDR1 MDHEN and CDR2 SYDVKM come from the germline V gene. J gave up 9 bases and V 6 bases, and 7 bases lay outside the gene matches. This sample stems from a study of T cell responses to AZD1222 COVID-19 vaccine. The study, taken as a whole, reports: Regions 160-218 and 743-854 dominated among vaccine-associated CD4 TCRs spanning spike.

Libraries were prepared by immunoSEQ multiplex PCR; TCRdb keeps only in-frame clonotypes and omits some of them. The sample lists about 100,000 clones, more than 85% occurring once. This specimen consisted of peripheral blood, obtained 28 days after the second AZD1222 dose. V is TRBV28 and J is TRBJ2-7; 11 bases agree with TRBD1. The TCR was taken from an adult who received the AZD1222 COVID-19 vaccine. CDR3 DNA sequence: TGTGCCAGCAGACCGGGACAGGGGGGAAGGCAGTACTTC. It codes for CASRPGQGGRQYF.